These 18 T cell receptor beta chains share one sample of origin, sequenced in a study of blood T cell repertoires in COVID-19. The protocol was immunoSEQ multiplex PCR, while the TCRdb copy is restricted to in-frame clones and leaves out a portion. In the table there are about 90,000 clones, approximately 89% of which are singletons. Sequences were obtained from peripheral blood. Receptor source: a man in his 60s with acute or convalescent COVID-19.

The genes are TRBV6-1 and TRBJ2-5, with TRBD1 identical over 11 bases. Looked up from germline, CDR1 is MNHNS and CDR2 is SASEGT. The CDR3 sequence is 17 residues long. With V trimmed by 0 bases and J by 4 bases, 7 bases remained unmatched. Here the CDR3 reads CASSEAWRGQGVETQYF. The CDR3 DNA sequence: TGTGCCAGCAGTGAAGCTTGGCGGGGACAGGGGGTAGAGACCCAGTACTTC.

This chain connects TRBV19 to TRBJ1-5, with 8 bases lining up with TRBD1. The V and J ends lost 5 bases and 4 bases, in that order; junction bases with no gene match: 10. CDR3 size: 16 residues. Looked up from germline, CDR1 is LNHDA and CDR2 is SQIVND (reference sequence). CDR3 in DNA: TGTGCCAGTAGTGCCCGGACAGGGAGTGTTAATCAGCCCCAGCATTTT. Its translation is CASSARTGSVNQPQHF.

The chain has TRBV7-9 and TRBJ2-7; a possible D gene is TRBD2 (7 bases). The CDR3 is 13 amino acids. The germline gives CDR1 SEHNR, CDR2 FQNEAQ (reference sequence). V lost 9 bases to trimming and J lost 6 bases, with 18 bases between them. The CDR3, as DNA: TGTGCCAGTATGGGGAGGGGGTTTGGCGAGCAGTACTTC. This translates into CASMGRGFGEQYF.

The chain employs TRBV3-1 (or the pseudogene TRBV3-2) and TRBJ2-2, with a possible D match to TRBD2 (6 bases). Germline V gene sequence: CDR1 LGHDT, CDR2 YNNKEL (reference sequence). The CDR3 is 16 residues long. Between the trimmed V and J ends, which lost 4 bases and 0 bases, there was a span of 12 bases. CDR3 bases: TGTGCCAGCAGCCCCCGACTAGGCTCGAACACCGGGGAGCTGTTTTTT. Translation gives CASSPRLGSNTGELFF.

This clone showed up just once. CDR3 coding DNA: TGCGCCAGCAGCTTGGCCGGTATGAACACTGAAGCTTTCTTT. Protein sequence: CASSLAGMNTEAFF. The genes are TRBV5-1 and TRBJ1-1, with D unclear. Germline CDR1 SGHRS, CDR2 YFSETQ. The CDR3 has 14 residues. Between the trimmed V and J ends, which lost 0 bases and 0 bases, there was a span of 6 bases. Full variable domain (outside the CDR3, taken from reference TRBV5-1 and TRBJ1-1): KAGVTQTPRYLIKTRGQQVTLSCSPISGHRSVSWYQQTPGQGLQFLFEYFSETQRNKGNFPGRFSGRQFSNSRSEMNVSTLELGDSALYLCASSLAGMNTEAFFGQGTRLTVV.

This chain uses TRBV29-1 with TRBJ2-3; 9 nucleotides align to TRBD2. The ends lost 4 bases at V and 13 bases at J; junction bases unmatched: 6. CDR3 size: 11 residues. The germline CDR1 and CDR2 sequences are SQVTM and ANQGSEA. The CDR3 DNA reads TGCAGCGTTGTTCTAGCGGGGACGGAGTATTTT. It translates to CSVVLAGTEYF.

The chain joins TRBV11-1 to TRBJ2-2; D gene uncertain. Trimming left V 3 bases short and J 1 base short, with 6 bases between. The CDR3 loop spans 14 amino acids. CDR1 is SGHAT and CDR2 is FQDESV in the germline V gene (reference sequence). CDR3 amino acids: CASSLSLNTGELFF. The CDR3 DNA sequence: TGTGCCAGCAGCTTGAGTTTGAACACCGGGGAGCTGTTTTTT.

The V call is TRBV29-1, the J call TRBJ1-6; D is unclear. Per germline, CDR1 SQVTM and CDR2 ANQGSEA. Trimming removed 5 bases from V and 5 bases from J, with 13 bases in between. The CDR3 sequence is 14 residues long. The CDR3 nucleotides read TGCAGCGTTTTTCGCAGCGATCATAATTCACCCCTCCACTTT. Encoded protein: CSVFRSDHNSPLHF.

The V and J genes are TRBV7-6 and TRBJ2-7; 9 nucleotides agree with TRBD1. The CDR3 is made up of 14 amino acids. With V trimmed by 5 bases and J by 6 bases, 8 bases remained unmatched. Per the germline V gene, CDR1 is SGHVS and CDR2 is FNYEAQ. The CDR3 sequence is CASSRDRVRAEQYF. As DNA, the CDR3 is TGTGCCAGCAGCCGGGACAGGGTAAGGGCCGAGCAGTACTTC. The whole variable domain, remainder taken from reference TRBV7-6 and TRBJ2-7, is GAGVSQSPRYKVTKRGQDVALRCDPISGHVSLYWYRQALGQGPEFLTYFNYEAQQDKSGLPNDRFSAERPEGSISTLTIQRTEQRDSAMYRCASSRDRVRAEQYFGPGTRLTVT.

This chain connects TRBV23-1 to TRBJ1-2; 9 nucleotides align to TRBD1. TRBV23-1 is classed as an ORF, of uncertain function. There are 16 residues in the CDR3. The junction had 6 bases not matched to a gene; V was cut back by 2 bases and J by 2 bases. CDR3 residues: CASSQVQGATNYGYTF. The CDR3 DNA reads as TGCGCCAGCAGTCAAGTACAGGGGGCGACGAACTATGGCTACACCTTC.

This chain links TRBV11-3 with TRBJ2-7, with 10 bases that match TRBD1. CDR3 length: 16 residues. Trimming took 4 bases from V and 5 from J; bases not matched to a gene: 11. Per the germline V gene, CDR1 is SGHNT and CDR2 is YENEEA. The CDR3 reads CASSSEITGTGDEQYF. The CDR3, as DNA: TGTGCCAGCAGCTCCGAAATTACCGGGACAGGGGACGAGCAGTACTTC. Drawing the rest from reference TRBV11-3 and TRBJ2-7, the complete variable domain is EAGVVQSPRYKIIEKKQPVAFWCNPISGHNTLYWYLQNLGQGPELLIRYENEEAVDDSQLPKDRFSAERLKGVDSTLKIQPAELGDSAVYLCASSSEITGTGDEQYFGPGTRLTVT.

The chain recombines TRBV5-1 with TRBJ2-5; perhaps TRBD2 as D (5 bases). Germline values: CDR1 SGHRS, CDR2 YFSETQ. The length of the CDR3 is 16 residues. Trimming cost V 2 bases and J 5 bases, with 19 bases left between them. The CDR3 sequence is CASSFPSSRRSETQYF. The CDR3, as DNA: TGCGCCAGCAGCTTCCCTAGCTCACGAAGGTCGGAGACCCAGTACTTC.

The V and J genes are TRBV24-1 and TRBJ2-2; 7 bases line up with TRBD1. The germline V gene has CDR1 KGHDR and CDR2 SFDVKD. CDR3 length equals 17 residues. The trim removed 0 bases at V and 0 bases at J, leaving 3 bases unmatched. CDR3 in DNA: TGTGCCACCAGTGATTTGTGGCAGGGGGCGAACACCGGGGAGCTGTTTTTT. Translated: CATSDLWQGANTGELFF.

The chain uses TRBV12-3 or TRBV12-4 and TRBJ2-3; D call uncertain. The germline V and J ends were trimmed by 1 base and 1 base, with 3 bases remaining between them. The CDR3 is 13 residues long. CDR3: CASSLVGTDTQYF. The CDR3 DNA reads TGTGCCAGCAGTTTAGTAGGCACAGATACGCAGTATTTT.

The V gene is TRBV5-6, the J gene TRBJ2-5; TRBD1 agrees at 7 bases. Per germline, CDR1 SGHDT and CDR2 YYEEEE. After removal of 4 bases from V and 2 bases from J, the junction contained 5 bases not matched to a gene. The CDR3 length is 14 residues. The CDR3 loop reads CASSLGTVQETQYF. DNA for the CDR3: TGTGCCAGCAGCCTAGGGACAGTACAAGAGACCCAGTACTTC.

This clone has a single count. The genes are TRBV3-1 (or the pseudogene TRBV3-2) and TRBJ2-3, with TRBD2 matching 15 bases. Looked up from germline, CDR1 is LGHDT and CDR2 is YNNKEL (reference sequence). The CDR3 totals 16 residues. Trimming at V came to 4 bases and at J to 3 bases, leaving 2 bases not matched to a gene. The CDR3 DNA reads TGTGCCAGCAGCCCAGGACTAGCGGGAGGGACAGATACGCAGTATTTT. Amino acid sequence: CASSPGLAGGTDTQYF.

This chain uses TRBV27 with TRBJ2-7, with 8 bases matching TRBD1. The V and J ends lost 0 bases and 2 bases, in that order; junction bases with no gene match: 6. The CDR3 sequence is 16 residues long. CDR1 is MNHEY and CDR2 is SMNVEV in the germline V gene (reference sequence). The CDR3 region has the DNA TGTGCCAGCAGTTTATCGTCGGGACAGGTTACCTACGAGCAGTACTTC. Amino acid sequence: CASSLSSGQVTYEQYF.

Written as DNA, the CDR3 is TGTGCCAGTAGGCGAGACAGGGCTTCCAATCAGCCCCAGCATTTT. Residues: CASRRDRASNQPQHF. The genes are TRBV19 and TRBJ1-5, with 7 bases matching TRBD1. This CDR3 has 15 amino acids. From germline, CDR1 is LNHDA and CDR2 SQIVND (reference sequence). Trimming removed 6 bases from V and 3 bases from J; junction bases left unmatched: 8.